The next 3 T cell receptor beta chains were all read from a single sample in a study of T-cell memory formation after mild COVID-19. MiXCR, applied by TCRdb to the 5' RACE reads, yields one record per CDR3 protein. The sample lists about 400,000 distinct CDR3 sequences; 20% to 25% were seen once. Material: PBMCs or a T cell subset sorted from them (not recorded which). These receptors all stem from an adult woman who had mild COVID-19 (a few samples of this study predate the infection). Cell type and time point are not known.

The rearrangement links TRBV7-6 to TRBJ2-7; 10 bases align to TRBD1. V gave up 5 bases and J gave up 5 bases; unmatched junction bases: 6. The length of the CDR3 is 14 residues. Germline CDR1 SGHVS, CDR2 FNYEAQ. This chain's CDR3 is CASSAGQGVHEQYF. CDR3 sequence (DNA): TGTGCCAGCAGCGCAGGACAGGGGGTCCACGAGCAGTACTTC.

The J gene is TRBJ2-1, the V gene TRBV6-2 or TRBV6-3, with 11 bases matching TRBD2. The J segment lost 7 bases and the V segment lost 7 bases, leaving 21 bases of the junction unmatched. The germline V gene encodes CDR1 MNHEY and CDR2 SVGEGT. CDR3 length equals 19 residues. CDR3 sequence reads: CASTASKLAGVVLGNEQFF. The DNA of the CDR3 is TGTGCCAGCACCGCCTCCAAACTAGCGGGAGTGGTCTTGGGGAATGAGCAGTTCTTC.

The genes are TRBV28 and TRBJ1-5; TRBD1 might be the D (5 bases). CDR3 length: 19 residues. CDR1 MDHEN and CDR2 SYDVKM come from the germline V gene. The V end lost 6 bases, the J end lost 0 bases, and 24 bases lay between the germline ends. The CDR3 DNA reads TGTGCCAGCAGAATCCCCTTCAGGGTTGAGACACTTAGCAATCAGCCCCAGCATTTT. It yields the protein CASRIPFRVETLSNQPQHF.